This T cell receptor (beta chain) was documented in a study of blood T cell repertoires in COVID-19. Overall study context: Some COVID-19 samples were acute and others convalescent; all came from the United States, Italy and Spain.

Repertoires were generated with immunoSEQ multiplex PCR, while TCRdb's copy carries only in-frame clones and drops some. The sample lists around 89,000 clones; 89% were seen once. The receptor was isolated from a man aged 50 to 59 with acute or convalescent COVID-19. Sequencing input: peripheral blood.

The CDR3 protein is CASSSGGGGNTIYF. CDR3 bases: TGTGCCAGCAGCTCAGGGGGCGGTGGAAACACCATATATTTT. The chain is built from TRBV7-9 and TRBJ1-3; 8 positions match TRBD1. The CDR3 sequence is 14 residues long. The V gene end was trimmed by 4 bases and the J gene end by 3 bases; junction bases not matched to a gene: 2. The germline V gene encodes CDR1 SEHNR and CDR2 FQNEAQ (reference sequence).